This T cell receptor (beta chain) is drawn from a study of CD8 T cells in Susac syndrome. The CDR3 covers 15 residues. Between the trimmed V and J ends, which lost 2 bases and 2 bases, there was a span of 13 bases. Random hexamers were used to reverse transcribe 0.5 to 1 ug of RNA. immunoSEQ multiplex PCR amplified TCR beta CDR3 across 54 Vbeta, 13 Jbeta. Via MiXCR, TCRdb re-called the immunoSEQ multiplex PCR reads, giving one row per CDR3 protein. The repertoire holds tens of thousands of distinct CDR3 sequences, with 90% to 95% as singletons. Sequencing was done on a sample of CD8+ T cells from PBMCs. The rearrangement uses TRBV12-3 or TRBV12-4 and TRBJ2-7; TRBD2 is a possible D gene (6 bases). The receptor comes from a human donor with multiple sclerosis. The CDR3 is CASSLQAEGTYEQYF. CDR3 bases: TGTGCCAGCAGTTTACAAGCGGAGGGAACCTACGAGCAGTACTTC.